The rows below give T cell receptor beta chains drawn from one sample of a study of T cell repertoires in cytomegalovirus infection. The antigens for these receptors are not known. TCRdb reanalysed the reads using MiXCR and keeps one entry per CDR3 protein. Altogether more than 300,000 distinct CDR3 sequences are present, roughly 34% being singletons, with the ten largest covering around an eighth. Sequences were derived from cultured PBMCs, sampled from culture after CMV antigen stimulation. Receptors originate from a human donor in good health (CMV status not recorded). Some clones in this sample may be carry-over from other donors' samples. The CDR3 runs from the conserved cysteine through the conserved F or W. Each record gives: CDR3 protein, J gene, V gene.

CDR3: CSARATMGAGARTDTQYF
J: TRBJ2-3
V: TRBV20-1

CDR3: CASSSSASGNTIYF
J: TRBJ1-3
V: TRBV7-2

CDR3: CASGGGSTDTQYF
J: TRBJ2-3
V: TRBV6-2/TRBV6-3

CDR3: CASSFTRGTYNEQFF
J: TRBJ2-1
V: TRBV7-8

CDR3: CASSPASHTYEQYF
J: TRBJ2-7
V: TRBV27

CDR3: CASSSIGTDTQYF
J: TRBJ2-3
V: TRBV12-3/TRBV12-4

CDR3: CASSYSIAAGNEQYF
J: TRBJ2-7
V: TRBV6-2/TRBV6-3

CDR3: CASSSVEVLDSSRYEQYF
J: TRBJ2-7
V: TRBV6-1

CDR3: CASSLGGMGETQYF
J: TRBJ2-5
V: TRBV12-3/TRBV12-4

CDR3: CATRHRGSTLYGYTF
J: TRBJ1-2
V: TRBV5-4

CDR3: CASSYAEMNTEAFF
J: TRBJ1-1
V: TRBV6-8

CDR3: CATGDRASTEAFF
J: TRBJ1-1
V: TRBV12-3/TRBV12-4

CDR3: CSASLSGRGDEQFF
J: TRBJ2-1
V: TRBV20-1

CDR3: CAAVGDSLAGVEQFF
J: TRBJ2-1
V: TRBV5-6

CDR3: CATSSGRLAGGLTGELFF
J: TRBJ2-2
V: TRBV15

CDR3: CASSQRDEVTEAFF
J: TRBJ1-1
V: TRBV7-2

CDR3: CASDRPGTEAFF
J: TRBJ1-1
V: TRBV28

CDR3: CASSTGGEETQYF
J: TRBJ2-5
V: TRBV12-3/TRBV12-4

CDR3: CATTLSGTSAQYF
J: TRBJ2-3
V: TRBV6-2/TRBV6-3

CDR3: CASRKYVGETQYF
J: TRBJ2-5
V: TRBV6-5

CDR3: CSARGAGGMWNEQFF
J: TRBJ2-1
V: TRBV20-1

CDR3: CASSLRGQGQNTGELFF
J: TRBJ2-2
V: TRBV7-8

CDR3: CASSSGLAGGSETQYF
J: TRBJ2-5
V: TRBV7-7

CDR3: CASSLDGNRYNEQFF
J: TRBJ2-1
V: TRBV7-8

CDR3: CASSLRGQGAGEQYF
J: TRBJ2-7
V: TRBV7-2

CDR3: CASSLQTTDTQYF
J: TRBJ2-3
V: TRBV5-1

CDR3: CASSPIQGGTEAFF
J: TRBJ1-1
V: TRBV7-2

CDR3: CSASMTGYTF
J: TRBJ1-2
V: TRBV20-1

CDR3: CASSEGLRGDEQFF
J: TRBJ2-1
V: TRBV6-2/TRBV6-3

CDR3: CASGLSGGGYGYTF
J: TRBJ1-2
V: TRBV12-5

CDR3: CASSLEGSGAGETQYF
J: TRBJ2-5
V: TRBV7-2

CDR3: CASSLYTGAETQYF
J: TRBJ2-5
V: TRBV7-2

CDR3: CASEGTRRASHEKLFF
J: TRBJ1-4
V: TRBV28

CDR3: CASSLGTVQETQYF
J: TRBJ2-5
V: TRBV7-8

CDR3: CASSFDDSLFYGYTF
J: TRBJ1-2
V: TRBV7-8

CDR3: CASSATLQGTAFF
J: TRBJ1-1
V: TRBV6-5

CDR3: CASTVPGQPQHF
J: TRBJ1-5
V: TRBV7-2

CDR3: CASSLTLGTEAFF
J: TRBJ1-1
V: TRBV7-6

CDR3: CASSPLAGAGTDTQYF
J: TRBJ2-3
V: TRBV7-3

CDR3: CASSFAHQPQHF
J: TRBJ1-5
V: TRBV7-4

CDR3: CASSIRNEQYF
J: TRBJ2-7
V: TRBV19

CDR3: CSANRIHQPQHF
J: TRBJ1-5
V: TRBV20-1

CDR3: CASSRGTSGSSYEQYF
J: TRBJ2-7
V: TRBV7-6

CDR3: CALQRVNTGELFF
J: TRBJ2-2
V: TRBV11-2

CDR3: CASSQLGGETQYF
J: TRBJ2-5
V: TRBV3-1

CDR3: CASGFWGGDTQYF
J: TRBJ2-3
V: TRBV7-2

CDR3: CASGYLLTEAFF
J: TRBJ1-1
V: TRBV28

CDR3: CASSLGFILFSGANVLTF
J: TRBJ2-6
V: TRBV7-6

CDR3: CASSFSGDNQPQHF
J: TRBJ1-5
V: TRBV7-9

CDR3: CASSAGQTIREAFF
J: TRBJ1-1
V: TRBV18

CDR3: CATSDPNREGTRHYGYTF
J: TRBJ1-2
V: TRBV24-1

CDR3: CASSLGQVTYNEQFF
J: TRBJ2-1
V: TRBV7-2

CDR3: CASQGTVPTYEQYF
J: TRBJ2-7
V: TRBV2

CDR3: CASSLDRSSGNTIYF
J: TRBJ1-3
V: TRBV7-2

CDR3: CASSLVGVTQFF
J: TRBJ2-1
V: TRBV7-2

CDR3: CASSELAIQETQYF
J: TRBJ2-5
V: TRBV25-1

CDR3: CASSLSASGPYYEQYF
J: TRBJ2-7
V: TRBV28

CDR3: CASSRFYWTGGGSHTEAFF
J: TRBJ1-1
V: TRBV6-2/TRBV6-3